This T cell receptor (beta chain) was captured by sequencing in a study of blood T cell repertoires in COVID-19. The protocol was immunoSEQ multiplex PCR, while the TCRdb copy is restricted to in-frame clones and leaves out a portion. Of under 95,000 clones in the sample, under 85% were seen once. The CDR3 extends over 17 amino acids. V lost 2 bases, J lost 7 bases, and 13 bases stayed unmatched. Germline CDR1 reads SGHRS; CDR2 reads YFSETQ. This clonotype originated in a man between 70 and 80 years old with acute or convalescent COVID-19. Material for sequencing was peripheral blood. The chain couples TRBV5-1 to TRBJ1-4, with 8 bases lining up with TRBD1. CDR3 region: CASSLSYRGAEGEKLFF. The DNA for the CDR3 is TGCGCCAGCAGCTTATCCTACAGGGGGGCCGAAGGTGAAAAACTGTTTTTT.